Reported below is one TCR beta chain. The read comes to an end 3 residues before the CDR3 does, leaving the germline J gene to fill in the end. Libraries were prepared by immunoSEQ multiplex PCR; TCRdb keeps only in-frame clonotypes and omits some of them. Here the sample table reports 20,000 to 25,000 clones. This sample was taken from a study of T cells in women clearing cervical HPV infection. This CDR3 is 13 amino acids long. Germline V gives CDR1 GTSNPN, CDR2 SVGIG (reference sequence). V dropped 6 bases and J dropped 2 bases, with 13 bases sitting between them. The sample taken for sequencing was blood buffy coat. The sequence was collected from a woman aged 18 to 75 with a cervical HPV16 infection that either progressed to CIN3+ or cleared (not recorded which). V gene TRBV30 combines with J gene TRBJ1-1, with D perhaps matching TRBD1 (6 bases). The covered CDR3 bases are TGTGCCTGTACAACAGGGTTTAACACTGAA. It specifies CACTTGFNTE. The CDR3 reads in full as CACTTGFNTEAFF.